This T cell receptor beta chain was retrieved from a study of early T cells in non-severe SARS-CoV-2 infection. Study at large: The authors sequenced bulk RNA from unsorted whole blood, leaving chains unpaired.

The TCR library protocol attached unique molecular identifiers to the individual cDNA molecules. TCRdb used MiXCR to reprocess the 5' RACE reads, holding one entry per CDR3 protein. The table shows roughly 120,000 distinct CDR3 sequences, with about 15% occurring only once. General study findings and limits: Matching results from VDJdb favored anti-spike CD8 responses, leaving private and CD4 specificities undetected.

In regard to this clonotype: Antigen specificity is unknown.

The CDR3 has 14 residues. Trimming left V 6 bases short and J 9 bases short, with 18 bases between. Per the germline V gene, CDR1 is SNHLY and CDR2 is FYNNEI. The chain combines TRBV2 with TRBJ2-1; D ambiguous. The clonotype comes from an adult who was a healthcare worker with PCR-confirmed SARS-CoV-2 infection or an uninfected control (not recorded which). Sequenced input: whole blood. The CDR3 DNA follows: TGTGCCAGCAGGGTAGAAGACACACTGGGTGAGCAGTTCTTC. Translating gives CASRVEDTLGEQFF.